The 27 T cell receptor beta chains listed next were all sequenced from one sample in a study of blood T cell repertoires in COVID-19 (dated by TCRdb to the early 2020s). Library preparation used the immunoSEQ multiplex PCR assay. The table was pulled from immuneACCESS by TCRdb, which kept in-frame rearrangements only. Such tables lose some clones; where checked, under half of the loss comes from unresolved V genes, and the rest has no known cause. This sample gives 200,000 to 250,000 clones in total; 80% to 90% of them show up just once. The ten largest clonotypes hold over 1.5% of the sample. Sequenced material: PBMCs or T cells enriched from blood (not recorded which). The source of these receptors is a man in his forties who had recovered from COVID-19.

J is TRBJ2-6 and V is TRBV18; D gene ambiguous. CDR1 is KGHSH, CDR2 LQKENI, per germline. This CDR3 is 13 amino acids long. Trimming took off 4 bases at V and 4 bases at J, with 5 bases between the two ends. This CDR3 reads CASSHSGANVLTF. CDR3 bases: TGTGCCAGCTCACATTCAGGGGCCAACGTCCTGACTTTC.

The chain combines TRBV10-3 with TRBJ1-2; 9 positions agree with TRBD1. Germline values: CDR1 ENHRY, CDR2 SYGVKD. Unmatched junction bases numbered 3, after V lost 4 bases and J lost 6 bases. CDR3 size: 13 residues. CDR3 in amino acids: CAISAGTGNGYTF. The CDR3 bases are TGTGCCATCAGTGCAGGGACAGGGAATGGCTACACCTTC.

This rearrangement joins TRBV6-5 to TRBJ1-5; TRBD1 agrees at 7 bases. J lost 2 bases, V lost 6 bases, and 4 bases had no gene match. Per the germline V gene, CDR1 is MNHEY and CDR2 is SVGAGI. The CDR3 is made up of 14 amino acids. Here the CDR3 reads CASSRGQGNQPQHF. Here the CDR3 DNA reads TGTGCCAGCAGCCGCGGACAGGGCAATCAGCCCCAGCATTTT.

The chain links TRBV5-1 to TRBJ2-5; 12 nucleotides line up with TRBD2. Germline V lookup: CDR1 SGHRS, CDR2 YFSETQ. V gave up 5 bases and J gave up 2 bases; unmatched junction bases: 4. The CDR3 totals 15 residues. In nucleotides, the CDR3 is TGCGCCAGCAGTCGGACTAGCGGGAAACAAGAGACCCAGTACTTC. Protein product: CASSRTSGKQETQYF.

The CDR3 protein is CASSVVLGATDTQYF. The CDR3 DNA reads TGTGCCAGCAGCGTAGTCTTGGGGGCCACAGATACGCAGTATTTT. V is TRBV9 and J is TRBJ2-3; tentative D call: TRBD1 (6 bases). In germline, CDR1 is SGDLS, CDR2 YYNGEE. V lost 0 bases to trimming and J lost 2 bases, with 10 bases between them. The CDR3 extends over 15 amino acids.

The chain combines TRBV4-3 with TRBJ2-5; maybe TRBD2 (5 bases). CDR1 LGHNA and CDR2 YSLEER come from the germline V gene. Trimming removed 4 bases at V and 3 bases at J, with 21 bases between. CDR3 length: 17 amino acids. For the CDR3, the DNA is TGCGCCAGCAGCCCTGAGGGCCCCTACGCTTCCGAAGAGACCCAGTACTTC. It is translated as CASSPEGPYASEETQYF.

The chain carries TRBV2 and TRBJ1-3, with D maybe TRBD1 (6 bases). Per the germline V gene, CDR1 is SNHLY and CDR2 is FYNNEI. The CDR3 loop spans 15 amino acids. The germline V and J ends were trimmed by 6 bases and 0 bases, with 12 bases remaining between them. CDR3 loop: CASRLDSRSGNTIYF. For the CDR3, the DNA is TGTGCCAGCAGACTGGACAGCCGCTCTGGAAACACCATATATTTT.

V and J are TRBV5-1 and TRBJ2-1, with 12 bases lining up with TRBD2. Germline V gene data show CDR1 as SGHRS and CDR2 as YFSETQ. V lost 0 bases, J lost 7 bases, and 11 bases stayed unmatched. The CDR3 length is 18 residues. CDR3 nucleotides: TGCGCCAGCAGCTTGGCCAAGGCTAGCGGGGGGGCCTGGAATGAGCAGTTCTTC. Protein: CASSLAKASGGAWNEQFF.

This chain links TRBV18 with TRBJ2-3; D ambiguous. Trimming removed 2 bases at V and 1 base at J, with 7 bases between. CDR3 length: 14 residues. Germline V gene data show CDR1 as KGHSH and CDR2 as LQKENI. CDR3 in amino acids: CASSPIEGTDTQYF. The DNA of the CDR3 is TGTGCCAGCTCACCAATAGAGGGCACAGATACGCAGTATTTT.

V gene TRBV7-2 combines with J gene TRBJ2-7; TRBD2 matches 14 bases. Looked up from germline, CDR1 is SGHTA and CDR2 is FQGNSA. V dropped 5 bases and J dropped 5; count of bases not matched to a gene: 2. This CDR3 contains 14 residues. In nucleotides, the CDR3 is TGTGCCAGCAGCCAGGGACTAGCGGGAGACGAGCAGTACTTC. It translates to CASSQGLAGDEQYF.

The rearrangement links TRBV6-5 to TRBJ1-4, with D possibly TRBD1 on 6 matching bases. Germline V gene data show CDR1 as MNHEY and CDR2 as SVGAGI. V lost 2 bases and J 15 bases, leaving 10 bases between the germline ends. The length of the CDR3 is 11 residues. The CDR3 DNA follows: TGTGCCAGCAGTTACGGACAGAAGGTGTTTTTT. Translated, it gives CASSYGQKVFF.

This sequence joins TRBV28 and TRBJ2-3, with D maybe TRBD2 (6 bases). The CDR3 is 16 residues long. Trimming took off 6 bases at V and 2 bases at J, with 18 bases between the two ends. Germline CDR1 MDHEN, CDR2 SYDVKM. The CDR3 sequence: CASSQIASGSTDTQYF. DNA of the CDR3: TGTGCCAGCAGCCAGATAGCCAGCGGGTCCACAGATACGCAGTATTTT.

This clone was counted once. The chain links TRBV12-3 or TRBV12-4 to TRBJ2-7, with D unclear. The CDR3 covers 12 residues. Trimming shortened V by 5 bases and J by 4 bases, and 9 bases separated the two germline ends. In DNA form, the CDR3 reads TGTGCCAGCAGTCCTCTCGGGTACGAGCAGTACTTC. Protein product: CASSPLGYEQYF.

This clone appeared once. The chain couples TRBV30 to TRBJ1-5; 7 nucleotides line up with TRBD1. The ends lost 0 bases at V and 7 bases at J; junction bases unmatched: 3. In germline, CDR1 is GTSNPN, CDR2 SVGIG (reference sequence). The CDR3 covers 13 residues. The CDR3: CAWSVQQGQPQHF. CDR3 coding DNA: TGTGCCTGGAGTGTCCAACAGGGGCAGCCCCAGCATTTT.

J is TRBJ2-3 and V is TRBV4-3; 10 positions agree with TRBD2. This CDR3 has 17 residues. The germline CDR1 and CDR2 sequences are LGHNA and YSLEER. The junction had 9 bases not matched to a gene; V was cut back by 0 bases and J by 6 bases. CDR3 bases: TGCGCCAGCAGCCAAGATGAGCGGGGGGGCCGGGTGGATACGCAGTATTTT. It encodes CASSQDERGGRVDTQYF.

Comments on this clone: Other DNA variants within this sample encode the same CDR3. The chain links TRBV12-3 or TRBV12-4 to TRBJ2-2; D may be TRBD1 (6 bases). The CDR3 is 13 residues long. Trimming stripped 6 bases from V and 4 bases from J, with 9 bases between. CDR3 sequence: CASRGAGTGELFF. The CDR3 coding sequence is TGTGCCAGCAGGGGGGCGGGCACCGGGGAGCTGTTTTTT.

V usage is TRBV2 and J usage is TRBJ2-1; TRBD2 might be the D (6 bases). V was cut by 9 bases and J by 11 bases, with 14 bases left in between. Germline V gene data show CDR1 as SNHLY and CDR2 as FYNNEI. The CDR3 is made up of 11 amino acids. This CDR3 is CASTGSRKQFF. The CDR3 DNA sequence: TGTGCCAGTACCGGGAGCCGGAAGCAGTTCTTC.

The chain couples TRBV30 to TRBJ2-2; 13 nucleotides align to TRBD2. The ends lost 8 bases at V and 0 bases at J; junction bases unmatched: 9. This CDR3 has 17 amino acids. The germline CDR1 and CDR2 sequences are GTSNPN and SVGIG (reference sequence). DNA for the CDR3: TGTGCCCGAGGGGGACTAGCGGGATTCGCGAACACCGGGGAGCTGTTTTTT. Translating it yields CARGGLAGFANTGELFF.

The V and J genes are TRBV20-1 and TRBJ1-1; tentative D call: TRBD1 (6 bases). The germline V gene has CDR1 DFQATT and CDR2 SNEGSKA (reference sequence). The ends were cut back, 3 bases at V and 11 bases at J, with 13 bases in the middle. The CDR3 runs to 11 residues. As DNA, the CDR3 is TGCAGTGCTAGGGGATGGGGGCCCGCTTTCTTT. Translated, it gives CSARGWGPAFF.

The V and J genes are TRBV5-1 and TRBJ1-2; D gene ambiguous. The CDR3 sequence is 16 residues long. Germline CDR1 SGHRS, CDR2 YFSETQ. The V end lost 4 bases, the J end lost 0 bases, and 16 bases lay between the germline ends. The CDR3 loop is CASSGINSVSNYGYTF. The CDR3 nucleotides are TGCGCCAGCAGCGGAATTAACAGTGTCTCTAACTATGGCTACACCTTC.

This clone has only one observation. The V and J genes are TRBV5-1 and TRBJ2-6, with 8 bases matching TRBD1. The CDR3 has 14 amino acids. Germline V gene lookup returns CDR1 SGHRS and CDR2 YFSETQ. J gave up 13 bases and V 4 bases, and 10 bases lay outside the gene matches. CDR3: CASSPTGGPPVLTF. The CDR3 bases are TGCGCCAGCAGCCCTACAGGGGGTCCCCCAGTCCTGACTTTC.

V and J are TRBV18 and TRBJ2-2; TRBD2 matches at 14 bases. The germline V gene encodes CDR1 KGHSH and CDR2 LQKENI. Trimming at V came to 3 bases and at J to 4 bases, leaving 7 bases not matched to a gene. The CDR3 is 18 amino acids. CDR3 region: CASSPPRLAGGGTGELFF. Written as DNA, the CDR3 is TGTGCCAGCTCACCCCCCCGACTAGCGGGAGGGGGCACCGGGGAGCTGTTTTTT.

V is TRBV6-5 and J is TRBJ1-3; TRBD1 matches 7 bases. This CDR3 region has 15 residues. Germline V lookup: CDR1 MNHEY, CDR2 SVGAGI. The V and J ends lost 6 bases and 4 bases, in that order; junction bases with no gene match: 9. As DNA, the CDR3 is TGTGCCAGCAGGACAGGGTGGCCGGCCGGAAACACCATATATTTT. Translating gives CASRTGWPAGNTIYF.

The genes are TRBV6-4 and TRBJ2-1; 7 nucleotides match TRBD2. CDR3 length equals 14 residues. Germline-derived CDR1 and CDR2 are MRHNA and SNTAGT. V lost 0 bases to trimming and J lost 13 bases; unmatched junction nucleotides: 9. Here the CDR3 DNA reads TGTGCCAGCAGTGACTCGATATCTGCGGGGGAACAGTTCTTC. The encoded protein is CASSDSISAGEQFF.

The V and J genes are TRBV11-3 and TRBJ2-1, with D tentatively TRBD2 (6 bases). The CDR3 is made up of 15 amino acids. Germline CDR1 is SGHNT and CDR2 is YENEEA. V gave up 1 base and J gave up 4 bases, with 11 bases separating them. The CDR3 DNA sequence: TGTGCCAGCAGCTTAGTTCCGGGAGCATACAATGAGCAGTTCTTC. Protein: CASSLVPGAYNEQFF.

V is TRBV5-4 and J is TRBJ2-1; 10 positions agree with TRBD2. Trimming at V came to 3 bases and at J to 9 bases, leaving 0 bases not matched to a gene. The CDR3 sequence is 12 residues long. Germline values: CDR1 SGHNT, CDR2 YYREEE (reference sequence). CDR3 region: CASSWTSGEQFF. The CDR3 DNA is TGTGCCAGCAGCTGGACTAGCGGTGAGCAGTTCTTC. The full variable domain, its missing parts supplied by reference TRBV5-4 and TRBJ2-1, is ETGVTQSPTHLIKTRGQQVTLRCSSQSGHNTVSWYQQALGQGPQFIFQYYREEENGRGNFPPRFSGLQFPNYSSELNVNALELDDSALYLCASSWTSGEQFFGPGTRLTVL.

The chain employs TRBV18 and TRBJ1-2, with D perhaps matching TRBD1 (5 bases). Germline V gene lookup returns CDR1 KGHSH and CDR2 LQKENI. CDR3 length: 16 residues. V lost 4 bases to trimming and J lost 3 bases, with 18 bases between them. CDR3 bases: TGTGCCAGCTCACTGAGCCGAGCGCAGGGATACTATGGCTACACCTTC. Amino acid sequence: CASSLSRAQGYYGYTF.